The 23 T cell receptor beta chains in this list originate from one sample, sequenced in a study of patients and donors after allogeneic stem cell transplantation. TCRdb fed the RT-PCR reads into MiXCR, producing one record per CDR3 protein. Of 800,000 to 1,000,000 distinct CDR3 sequences listed, roughly 18% are singletons. The specimen was blood, either unsorted or a sorted T cell fraction (not recorded which). The receptors stem from a human donor who was either an allogeneic HSCT recipient or a stem cell or donor lymphocyte infusion donor (not recorded which). It is not recorded whose cells these are; they may come from a transplant donor.

This clonotype showed up just a few times. This chain joins TRBV20-1 and TRBJ2-2, with D possibly matching TRBD1 (5 bases). Between the trimmed V and J ends, which lost 2 bases and 7 bases, there was a span of 14 bases. CDR3 length: 14 residues. Germline V lookup: CDR1 DFQATT, CDR2 SNEGSKA (reference sequence). CDR3 nucleotides: TGCAGTGCTAGAAGGGCCAGGGAACTCGGGGAGCTGTTTTTT. This translates into CSARRARELGELFF.

This clonotype occurred a few times. The chain carries TRBV20-1 and TRBJ1-6; D gene ambiguous. Between the trimmed V and J ends, which lost 2 bases and 9 bases, there was a span of 14 bases. The CDR3 is made up of 14 amino acids. Germline loops: CDR1 DFQATT, CDR2 SNEGSKA (reference sequence). The CDR3 is CSARSSPPLSPLHF. The CDR3 nucleotides are TGCAGTGCTAGATCCAGCCCGCCCCTTTCACCCCTCCACTTT.

This chain links TRBV6-2 or TRBV6-3 with TRBJ2-1, with D unresolved. Trimming left V 4 bases short and J 8 bases short, with 18 bases between. Per germline, CDR1 MNHEY and CDR2 SVGEGT. CDR3 size: 15 residues. The CDR3 region is CASSLRRFNNDEQFF. The CDR3 DNA reads TGTGCCAGCAGTTTGAGACGGTTCAACAACGATGAGCAGTTCTTC.

This clonotype was detected only a few times. The V gene is TRBV12-3 or TRBV12-4, the J gene TRBJ1-1; D unclear. The length of the CDR3 is 13 residues. V was trimmed by 7 bases and J by 7 bases, leaving 16 bases between them. The CDR3 DNA reads TGTGCCAGCAACTTAGGCGGGCAGATTGAAGCTTTCTTT. Its protein product is CASNLGGQIEAFF.

This clonotype showed up just a few times. The rearrangement links TRBV30 to TRBJ2-7, with D possibly TRBD2 on 6 matching bases. Germline CDR1 is GTSNPN and CDR2 is SVGIG (reference sequence). The CDR3 spans 13 residues. V dropped 3 bases and J dropped 3 bases, with 12 bases sitting between them. The CDR3 DNA sequence: TGTGCCTGGAGCGCGGGGATTCTCTACGAGCAGTACTTC. Translation: CAWSAGILYEQYF.

This chain joins TRBV12-3 or TRBV12-4 and TRBJ2-5; D call uncertain. Trimming stripped 1 base from V and 4 bases from J, with 10 bases between. This CDR3 comprises 14 residues. The DNA for the CDR3 is TGTGCCAGCAGTTTAGATCCTTACCCAGAGACCCAGTACTTC. Its protein is CASSLDPYPETQYF.

This clonotype was seen many times. This chain uses TRBV5-1 with TRBJ2-3; D not resolved. The CDR3 loop spans 14 amino acids. Per the germline V gene, CDR1 is SGHRS and CDR2 is YFSETQ. Deletions cut 0 bases from V and 2 bases from J, with 7 bases between. Written as DNA, the CDR3 is TGCGCCAGCAGCTTGGGGGTACCCACAGATACGCAGTATTTT. This translates into CASSLGVPTDTQYF.

The J gene is TRBJ2-7, the V gene TRBV4-1, with 8 bases fitting TRBD2. Germline V lookup: CDR1 MGHRA, CDR2 YSYEKL. The CDR3 runs to 15 residues. The V gene end was trimmed by 5 bases and the J gene end by 0 bases; junction bases not matched to a gene: 6. The CDR3 loop is CASSVLAEISYEQYF. The DNA for the CDR3 is TGCGCCAGCAGCGTACTAGCGGAGATCTCCTACGAGCAGTACTTC.

CDR3 coding DNA: TGTGCCAGCAGACCTCCGGGACAGGTTTTAGGGCCCCAGCATTTT. It specifies CASRPPGQVLGPQHF. The chain joins TRBV6-1 to TRBJ1-5, with 8 bases fitting TRBD1. Trimming cost V 6 bases and J 9 bases; bases outside gene matches: 13. The CDR3 is 15 residues long. Germline V gives CDR1 MNHNS, CDR2 SASEGT.

This clonotype was recorded a few times. The chain combines TRBV7-2 with TRBJ2-5, with D perhaps being TRBD1 or TRBD2 (5 bases each). Per the germline V gene, CDR1 is SGHTA and CDR2 is FQGNSA. The CDR3 spans 15 residues. V gave up 5 bases and J gave up 2 bases, with 15 bases separating them. CDR3: CASSRDGRPQETQYF. Here the CDR3 DNA reads TGTGCCAGCAGCCGGGACGGCCGCCCTCAAGAGACCCAGTACTTC. The variable domain in full, with the rest retrieved from reference TRBV7-2 and TRBJ2-5, is GAGVSQSPSNKVTEKGKDVELRCDPISGHTALYWYRQSLGQGLEFLIYFQGNSAPDKSGLPSDRFSAERTGGSVSTLTIQRTQQEDSAVYLCASSRDGRPQETQYFGPGTRLLVL.

This clonotype came up many times. The J gene is TRBJ2-3, the V gene TRBV24-1; 13 bases are a match to TRBD2. This CDR3 comprises 19 residues. CDR1 is KGHDR, CDR2 SFDVKD, per germline. The V and J ends lost 4 bases and 1 base, in that order; junction bases with no gene match: 10. DNA for the CDR3: TGTGCCACCAGTGACGGACTAGCGGGAGTTTCGGCTGGCACAGATACGCAGTATTTT. Protein sequence: CATSDGLAGVSAGTDTQYF.

This clonotype has only a few counts. The chain uses TRBV6-5 and TRBJ1-1, with D tentatively TRBD1 (6 bases). CDR3 length equals 15 residues. Between the trimmed V and J ends, which lost 3 bases and 1 base, there was a span of 12 bases. From germline, CDR1 is MNHEY and CDR2 SVGAGI. In DNA form, the CDR3 reads TGTGCCAGCAGTTATACAGGGCGGGGGAACACTGAAGCTTTCTTT. Its protein is CASSYTGRGNTEAFF.

This CDR3 is CASSISGINYNEQFF. In DNA form, the CDR3 reads TGCGCCAGCAGTATTAGCGGGATTAACTACAATGAGCAGTTCTTC. The chain joins TRBV4-1 to TRBJ2-1, with 8 bases that match TRBD2. With V trimmed by 6 bases and J by 3 bases, 7 bases remained unmatched. This CDR3 is built from 15 residues. CDR1 MGHRA and CDR2 YSYEKL come from the germline V gene.

In its sample, this clonotype was seen many times. The gene calls are TRBV20-1 and TRBJ2-3; D not resolved. Trimming took off 0 bases at V and 0 bases at J, with 10 bases between the two ends. The CDR3 covers 15 residues. Germline V gene lookup returns CDR1 DFQATT and CDR2 SNEGSKA (reference sequence). The CDR3 sequence is CSARDLEASTDTQYF. The CDR3 DNA reads as TGCAGTGCTAGAGATCTAGAGGCTAGCACAGATACGCAGTATTTT.

The table lists this clonotype with a few counts. This rearrangement joins TRBV2 to TRBJ2-5; 7 nucleotides line up with TRBD2. The ends lost 5 bases at V and 7 bases at J; junction bases unmatched: 7. Looked up from germline, CDR1 is SNHLY and CDR2 is FYNNEI. The CDR3 sequence is 13 residues long. CDR3 bases: TGTGCCAGCAGTTCCGGACTAGTAGGGACCCAGTACTTC. Translation: CASSSGLVGTQYF.

The CDR3 region has the DNA TGTGCCACCAGTGATCTGACTAGCGGGACGAGCTCCTACAATGAGCAGTTCTTC. Its translation: CATSDLTSGTSSYNEQFF. The chain uses TRBV24-1 and TRBJ2-1; 11 bases align to TRBD2. V dropped 3 bases and J dropped 0; count of bases not matched to a gene: 6. The CDR3 loop spans 18 amino acids. From germline, CDR1 is KGHDR and CDR2 SFDVKD.

This clonotype was observed a handful of times. The rearrangement joins TRBV6-1 to TRBJ2-1; 7 bases fit TRBD1. With V trimmed by 7 bases and J by 7 bases, 13 bases remained unmatched. The CDR3 covers 15 residues. The germline CDR1 and CDR2 sequences are MNHNS and SASEGT. CDR3 bases: TGTGCCAGCACCATAACCCGACAGGGAATGAATGAGCAGTTCTTC. Translated: CASTITRQGMNEQFF.

This chain links TRBV6-1 with TRBJ2-7, with D unclear. In germline, CDR1 is MNHNS, CDR2 SASEGT. The CDR3 loop spans 15 amino acids. The V gene lost 4 bases and the J gene lost 0 bases, with 13 bases spanning the gap. The CDR3 protein is CASSVTGQDSYEQYF. CDR3 sequence (DNA): TGTGCCAGCAGTGTAACGGGCCAAGACTCCTACGAGCAGTACTTC.

Only a few counts were recorded for this clonotype. The CDR3 here is CASTSGGGRSGDTQYF. DNA of the CDR3: TGTGCCAGCACTAGCGGTGGAGGGAGGTCAGGAGATACGCAGTATTTT. The rearrangement uses TRBV2 and TRBJ2-3, with 7 bases matching TRBD2. Germline V gene lookup returns CDR1 SNHLY and CDR2 FYNNEI. This CDR3 is built from 16 residues. The V and J ends lost 7 bases and 5 bases, in that order; junction bases with no gene match: 15.

This clonotype was counted a few times. This sequence joins TRBV20-1 and TRBJ2-5, with D perhaps given as TRBD1 or TRBD2 (5 bases each). Germline CDR1 DFQATT, CDR2 SNEGSKA (reference sequence). The CDR3 length is 13 residues. CDR3 sequence: CSGDDGTGETQYF. Written as DNA, the CDR3 is TGCAGCGGTGATGACGGGACGGGGGAGACCCAGTACTTC.

The chain carries TRBV4-1 and TRBJ2-3; 12 bases are a match to TRBD2. Germline values: CDR1 MGHRA, CDR2 YSYEKL. The CDR3 sequence is 17 residues long. V dropped 4 bases and J dropped 3; count of bases not matched to a gene: 8. CDR3 sequence (DNA): TGCGCCAGCAGCCTAGGCTCTAGCGGGAGGGGGACAGATACGCAGTATTTT. This sequence encodes CASSLGSSGRGTDTQYF.

The sample holds a few counts of this clonotype. The V and J genes are TRBV6-1 and TRBJ1-2; D remains unclear. V lost 0 bases and J 2 bases, leaving 10 bases between the germline ends. The CDR3 is 15 residues long. CDR1 and CDR2 (germline): MNHNS, SASEGT. The CDR3 spells CASSEAYPLNYGYTF. The CDR3 DNA follows: TGTGCCAGCAGTGAAGCATACCCCCTCAACTATGGCTACACCTTC.

This clonotype came up a few times. The chain employs TRBV4-1 and TRBJ2-2; 8 nucleotides align to TRBD2. The germline CDR1 and CDR2 sequences are MGHRA and YSYEKL. Trimming cost V 1 base and J 7 bases; bases outside gene matches: 8. The CDR3 contains 16 residues. DNA for the CDR3: TGCGCCAGCAGCCAAGTTAGCGGGACCCCCAGCGGGGAGCTGTTTTTT. As protein: CASSQVSGTPSGELFF.